This T cell receptor (beta chain) is from a study of T cells in localized non-small cell lung cancer. Assay used: immunoSEQ multiplex PCR; TCRdb lists only in-frame clones, some missing. The repertoire includes 960 or so clones, roughly 25% of them detected once, and around a tenth sits in the top ten. This CDR3 contains 15 residues. CDR1 is SGDLS and CDR2 is YYNGEE in the germline V gene. V shed 4 bases and J shed 8 bases, with 18 bases lying between them. Concerning this clone itself: What it binds is not known.

Adjacent lung tissue lacking atypia was obtained at a distance of at least 2 cm from the tumor margin. Study outcomes and limitations: When the top 100 tumor clones were examined, a median 57 of them also appeared in the adjacent lung, which was paired and uninvolved.

This chain joins TRBV9 and TRBJ1-4, with a possible D match to TRBD1 (6 bases). This clonotype was obtained from a woman aged 35 to 70 with stage III squamous cell lung carcinoma. Sequenced here: normal lung tissue next to the tumor, sampled before any cancer treatment. CDR3 region: CASSLQGSNGEKLFF. The CDR3 DNA reads as TGTGCCAGCAGCTTACAGGGAAGTAATGGGGAAAAACTGTTTTTT.